One and the same sample provided the 6 T cell receptor beta chains below, sequenced in a study of blood T cell repertoires in COVID-19. Clones were sequenced by immunoSEQ multiplex PCR, and TCRdb holds only the in-frame ones, with some missing. The table lists about 360,000 clones, around 87% of them singletons. Input material: PBMCs or T cells enriched from blood (not recorded which). The receptor source for this set is a man in his thirties or forties who had recovered from COVID-19.

V usage is TRBV6-2 or TRBV6-3 and J usage is TRBJ1-1; D uncertain. Germline lookup yields CDR1 MNHEY and CDR2 SVGEGT. This CDR3 is 13 amino acids long. V gave up 3 bases and J gave up 11 bases, with 16 bases separating them. Here the CDR3 DNA reads TGTGCCAGCAGTTATTTAGGAGCCAATTCGGCTTTCTTT. This codes for CASSYLGANSAFF.

The chain recombines TRBV6-1 with TRBJ2-7; possibly TRBD1 for D (6 bases). Germline assignment: CDR1 MNHNS and CDR2 SASEGT. Trimming stripped 0 bases from V and 5 bases from J, with 17 bases between. The length of the CDR3 is 16 residues. CDR3 amino acids: CASSEARWGLWDEQYF. DNA of the CDR3: TGTGCCAGCAGTGAAGCGAGGTGGGGGCTTTGGGACGAGCAGTACTTC.

This clone was seen only once. The chain employs TRBV7-9 and TRBJ1-1; D is unresolved. Germline V gives CDR1 SEHNR, CDR2 FQNEAQ (reference sequence). The CDR3 contains 12 residues. Deletions cut 4 bases from V and 0 bases from J, with 3 bases between. CDR3 sequence: CASSSVNTEAFF. CDR3 DNA sequence: TGTGCCAGCAGCTCGGTGAACACTGAAGCTTTCTTT.

CDR3 in amino acids: CATSRRPGATNEKLFF. CDR3 nucleotides: TGTGCCACCAGCAGGCGGCCAGGGGCAACTAATGAAAAACTGTTTTTT. The J gene is TRBJ1-4, the V gene TRBV15; D may be TRBD1 (6 bases). Germline-derived CDR1 and CDR2 are LNHNV and YYDKDF (reference sequence). Between the trimmed V and J ends, which lost 3 bases and 0 bases, there was a span of 11 bases. This CDR3 region has 16 residues.

This clone was counted once. V and J are TRBV5-1 and TRBJ2-7; D perhaps matches TRBD1 (5 bases). Germline V gene lookup returns CDR1 SGHRS and CDR2 YFSETQ. The CDR3 has 13 residues. V lost 0 bases and J lost 3, with 7 bases in between. The CDR3 DNA follows: TGCGCCAGCAGCTTGGGACAGAGCTACGAGCAGTACTTC. Its translation: CASSLGQSYEQYF.

The J gene is TRBJ1-5, the V gene TRBV7-8; D is undetermined. Germline-derived CDR1 and CDR2 are SGHVS and FQNEAQ. Trimming cost V 5 bases and J 4 bases, with 15 bases left between them. The CDR3 covers 15 residues. CDR3 loop: CASSPISGRNQPQHF. Written as DNA, the CDR3 is TGTGCCAGCAGCCCCATCAGCGGGCGTAATCAGCCCCAGCATTTT.